Shown below are 23 T cell receptor beta chains from a single sample sequenced in a study of cytomegalovirus exposure and HLA in healthy donors. The PCR made use of 60 Vbeta and 13 Jbeta primers. Produced via immunoSEQ multiplex PCR; TCRdb's table is partial and in-frame only. The sample has roughly 200,000 clones, roughly 85% seen once; the top ten hold 3.5% to 5%. Sequencing input: PBMCs. These receptor sequences come from a woman in her 30s in good health and CMV-seropositive.

V and J are TRBV4-1 and TRBJ1-6, with unresolved D. Trimming pared 4 bases from V and 7 bases from J, leaving 5 bases between. Per germline, CDR1 MGHRA and CDR2 YSYEKL. The CDR3 runs to 12 residues. CDR3 region: CASSPLNSPLHF. As DNA, the CDR3 is TGCGCCAGCAGCCCACTGAATTCACCCCTCCACTTT.

J is TRBJ1-2 and V is TRBV7-9, with TRBD1 identical over 8 bases. Germline V gives CDR1 SEHNR, CDR2 FQNEAQ (reference sequence). J lost 6 bases, V lost 5 bases, and 5 bases had no gene match. This CDR3 is built from 13 residues. CDR3 sequence reads: CASSHEQGDGYTF. CDR3 DNA sequence: TGTGCCAGCAGCCACGAACAGGGGGATGGCTACACCTTC.

The V and J genes are TRBV11-2 and TRBJ2-7; 8 bases align to TRBD2. J gave up 8 bases and V 5 bases, and 14 bases lay outside the gene matches. This CDR3 has 15 amino acids. CDR1 SGHAT and CDR2 FQNNGV come from the germline V gene. CDR3 DNA: TGTGCCAGCAGCACTGCCGGGGGGGGCTTTAGGAAGCAGTACTTC. Its protein is CASSTAGGGFRKQYF.

This chain joins TRBV19 and TRBJ1-1, with no clear D. CDR1 is LNHDA, CDR2 SQIVND, per germline (reference sequence). The CDR3 is 13 amino acids. Between the trimmed V and J ends, which lost 2 bases and 5 bases, there was a span of 9 bases. DNA for the CDR3: TGTGCCAGTAGTATACGAGGAGAAACTGAAGCTTTCTTT. It specifies CASSIRGETEAFF.

J is TRBJ2-2 and V is TRBV4-2; 9 nucleotides match TRBD2. Germline CDR1 reads LGHNA; CDR2 reads YNFKEQ. This CDR3 spans 17 amino acids. V shed 0 bases and J 5 bases; nucleotides not matched to a gene: 7. The CDR3, as DNA: TGTGCCAGCAGCCAAGACCCCGCGGGGGGGCCGACCGGGGAGCTGTTTTTT. It encodes CASSQDPAGGPTGELFF.

The rearrangement joins TRBV7-2 to TRBJ2-7; 7 bases line up with TRBD1. Trimming cost V 3 bases and J 2 bases; bases outside gene matches: 13. Looked up from germline, CDR1 is SGHTA and CDR2 is FQGNSA. CDR3 length equals 17 residues. The CDR3 region is CASSLVPSGQIAYEQYF. In DNA form, the CDR3 reads TGTGCCAGCAGCTTGGTTCCTTCGGGACAGATCGCCTACGAGCAGTACTTC.

The chain links TRBV19 to TRBJ1-1, with D perhaps matching TRBD1 (5 bases). There are 19 residues in the CDR3. V was pared by 2 bases and J by 0 bases, with 22 bases between. Germline values: CDR1 LNHDA, CDR2 SQIVND (reference sequence). CDR3 DNA sequence: TGTGCCAGTAGTATACGCTTAGGGGCAGGCGGCCATGTGAACACTGAAGCTTTCTTT. Translating it yields CASSIRLGAGGHVNTEAFF.

This clone has just one count. In DNA form, the CDR3 reads TGCGCCAGCAGCTTCGGCCAGGGATCCTACAATGAGCAGTTCTTC. Amino acid sequence: CASSFGQGSYNEQFF. The chain carries TRBV5-1 and TRBJ2-1, with D perhaps matching TRBD1 (5 bases). The V gene's germline CDR1 is SGHRS and CDR2 YFSETQ. This CDR3 is built from 15 residues. Deletions cut 2 bases from V and 1 base from J, with 10 bases between.

The chain is built from TRBV5-1 and TRBJ1-6, with D possibly matching TRBD1 (5 bases). The V end was cut by 1 base, the J end by 9 bases, with 14 bases between. This CDR3 has 15 residues. Germline CDR1 SGHRS, CDR2 YFSETQ. The DNA of the CDR3 is TGCGCCAGCAGCTTGAACGGTTTGGGACTTTCACCCCTCCACTTT. Translating it yields CASSLNGLGLSPLHF.

This chain links TRBV15 with TRBJ2-6; tentative D call: TRBD2 (6 bases). CDR3 length: 15 residues. Trimming stripped 3 bases from V and 0 bases from J, with 6 bases between. CDR1 is LNHNV, CDR2 YYDKDF, per germline (reference sequence). The CDR3 region has the DNA TGTGCCACCAGCAGCGGGGGCTCTGGGGCCAACGTCCTGACTTTC. It translates to CATSSGGSGANVLTF. Drawing the rest from reference TRBV15 and TRBJ2-6, the complete variable domain is DAMVIQNPRYQVTQFGKPVTLSCSQTLNHNVMYWYQQKSSQAPKLLFHYYDKDFNNEADTPDNFQSRRPNTSFCFLDIRSPGLGDTAMYLCATSSGGSGANVLTFGAGSRLTVL.

The genes are TRBV7-2 and TRBJ2-5; D gene uncertain. This CDR3 is built from 14 residues. V was pared by 5 bases and J by 1 base, with 11 bases between. Germline assignment: CDR1 SGHTA and CDR2 FQGNSA. DNA of the CDR3: TGTGCCAGCAGCCCGCAGACACCCCAAGAGACCCAGTACTTC. Translated: CASSPQTPQETQYF.

V gene TRBV7-9 combines with J gene TRBJ1-4; 10 nucleotides agree with TRBD1. J was trimmed by 4 bases and V by 1 base; bases with no gene match: 9. The CDR3 is 18 residues long. From germline, CDR1 is SEHNR and CDR2 FQNEAQ (reference sequence). CDR3 DNA: TGTGCCAGCAGCTTAGGCCGTCTGACAGGGGGCTTTAATGAAAAACTGTTTTTT. This codes for CASSLGRLTGGFNEKLFF.

The chain recombines TRBV7-9 with TRBJ2-1; TRBD2 matches at 11 bases. V trimming: 2 bases; J trimming: 5 bases; junction bases outside the gene matches: 2. The CDR3 totals 15 residues. Germline assignment: CDR1 SEHNR and CDR2 FQNEAQ (reference sequence). CDR3 DNA: TGTGCCAGCAGCTTACCGGGACTAGCGGACAATGAGCAGTTCTTC. It translates to CASSLPGLADNEQFF.

The chain recombines TRBV13 with TRBJ2-7; a possible D gene is TRBD1 (5 bases). The CDR3 loop spans 13 amino acids. V lost 5 bases and J lost 3, with 11 bases in between. Germline-derived CDR1 and CDR2 are PRHDT and FYEKMQ (reference sequence). The CDR3 loop reads CASSLSRDYEQYF. In DNA form, the CDR3 reads TGTGCCAGCAGCCTTAGCAGGGACTACGAGCAGTACTTC.

V gene TRBV27 combines with J gene TRBJ2-7; 8 positions match TRBD1. The CDR3 contains 16 residues. Germline CDR1 is MNHEY and CDR2 is SMNVEV (reference sequence). Trimming at V came to 2 bases and at J to 3 bases, leaving 9 bases not matched to a gene. The CDR3 spells CASSLRVTGDYYEQYF. The CDR3 DNA reads as TGTGCCAGCAGTTTACGCGTGACAGGGGATTACTACGAGCAGTACTTC.

The sample holds a few counts of this clone. The CDR3 loop is CASSPWDSRDQPQHF. The DNA for the CDR3 is TGTGCCAGCAGTCCCTGGGACAGCCGAGATCAGCCCCAGCATTTT. The chain uses TRBV6-5 and TRBJ1-5, with TRBD1 matching 7 bases. V trimming: 5 bases; J trimming: 5 bases; junction bases outside the gene matches: 9. CDR1 and CDR2 from the germline V gene are MNHEY and SVGAGI. The CDR3 consists of 15 residues.

This clone occurred a few times. This rearrangement joins TRBV11-3 to TRBJ2-7; possible D gene TRBD2, 7 bases. This CDR3 region has 14 residues. V lost 8 bases, J lost 2 bases, and 16 bases lay in between. Germline V gene data show CDR1 as SGHNT and CDR2 as YENEEA. CDR3 nucleotides: TGTGCCAGCCGAGGGGGGGGTCCCACCTACGAGCAGTACTTC. Residues: CASRGGGPTYEQYF.

This clone was recorded a few times. This chain uses TRBV5-4 with TRBJ1-2, with D possibly being TRBD1 (6 bases). Per germline, CDR1 SGHNT and CDR2 YYREEE (reference sequence). V gave up 4 bases and J gave up 4 bases, with 17 bases separating them. This CDR3 comprises 15 residues. This CDR3 reads CASSHTSGEGYGYTF. The DNA for the CDR3 is TGTGCCAGCAGCCACACTTCAGGGGAGGGCTATGGCTACACCTTC.

This clone was picked up one time. J is TRBJ1-3 and V is TRBV14; 8 bases agree with TRBD1. Per germline, CDR1 SGHDN and CDR2 FVKESK. CDR3 length: 18 residues. Trimming at V came to 3 bases and at J to 4 bases, leaving 14 bases not matched to a gene. The CDR3 spells CASSQYPGQAISGNTIYF. In nucleotides, the CDR3 is TGTGCCAGCAGCCAGTATCCGGGACAGGCCATATCCGGAAACACCATATATTTT.

V and J are TRBV20-1 and TRBJ1-1, with D hard to call. This CDR3 is built from 10 residues. Germline V gene sequence: CDR1 DFQATT, CDR2 SNEGSKA (reference sequence). Deletions cut 8 bases from V and 5 bases from J, with 9 bases between. This CDR3 is CSSRRTEAFF. CDR3 sequence (DNA): TGCAGTTCGAGGCGGACTGAAGCTTTCTTT.

This clone was counted a few times. The chain employs TRBV6-1 and TRBJ2-3, with 9 bases matching TRBD2. Trimming removed 2 bases from V and 4 bases from J; junction bases left unmatched: 4. The CDR3 runs to 15 residues. Germline CDR1 and CDR2: MNHNS and SASEGT. The CDR3: CASSELSSGADTQYF. The CDR3 DNA reads TGTGCCAGCAGTGAATTGTCTAGCGGGGCAGATACGCAGTATTTT.

This chain links TRBV15 with TRBJ2-7; D is perhaps TRBD2 (6 bases). Germline CDR1 LNHNV, CDR2 YYDKDF (reference sequence). Deletions cut 3 bases from V and 11 bases from J, with 14 bases between. The CDR3 sequence is 12 residues long. The CDR3 sequence: CATSSAGGEKYF. The CDR3 nucleotides are TGTGCCACCAGCAGTGCCGGGGGAGAAAAGTACTTC.

The chain has TRBV7-9 and TRBJ2-5, with 9 bases that match TRBD2. Per germline, CDR1 SEHNR and CDR2 FQNEAQ (reference sequence). The CDR3 runs to 12 residues. After removal of 8 bases from V and 5 bases from J, the junction contained 3 bases not matched to a gene. CDR3 in DNA: TGTGCCAGCTTGCGGGAGGGGGAGACCCAGTACTTC. The encoded protein is CASLREGETQYF.